The next 13 T cell receptor beta chains were all read from a single sample in a study of a mutant IDH1 vaccine in newly diagnosed glioma. Their antigens remain unidentified. Sequencing was performed with immunoSEQ multiplex PCR; in TCRdb, only in-frame clones are kept and a portion is missing. Of tens of thousands of clones in the sample, over 80% were seen once. Time point denoted: week 11, during vaccination. Every single dose of the vaccine, 300 ug of mutant IDH1 20-mer peptide, came with topical imiquimod. This specimen consisted of PBMCs, obtained from a glioma patient whose treatment included an IDH1 peptide vaccine. Receptor source: a man aged 35-49 years with glioma.

The V and J genes are TRBV6-5 and TRBJ2-4; TRBD1 aligns across 7 bases. Germline V lookup: CDR1 MNHEY, CDR2 SVGAGI. The CDR3 spans 15 residues. V gave up 6 bases and J gave up 2 bases; unmatched junction bases: 7. CDR3 sequence: CASRADRETKNIQYF. CDR3 bases: TGTGCCAGCAGAGCTGACAGGGAGACCAAAAACATTCAGTACTTC.

The genes are TRBV14 and TRBJ2-3; 7 nucleotides line up with TRBD2. Germline CDR1 SGHDN, CDR2 FVKESK. Trimming took 4 bases from V and 7 from J; bases not matched to a gene: 8. This CDR3 has 14 residues. The CDR3 spells CASSLAGAVNTQYF. CDR3 coding DNA: TGTGCCAGCAGCCTGGCGGGAGCCGTGAATACGCAGTATTTT.

This chain uses TRBV5-1 with TRBJ1-1, with 8 bases lining up with TRBD1. Germline V lookup: CDR1 SGHRS, CDR2 YFSETQ. V shed 3 bases and J 1 base; nucleotides not matched to a gene: 5. The CDR3 totals 15 residues. CDR3 protein: CASSSLGTGNTEAFF. The DNA for the CDR3 is TGCGCCAGCAGCTCCCTGGGGACAGGGAACACTGAAGCTTTCTTT. Complete variable domain (other parts from reference TRBV5-1 and TRBJ1-1): KAGVTQTPRYLIKTRGQQVTLSCSPISGHRSVSWYQQTPGQGLQFLFEYFSETQRNKGNFPGRFSGRQFSNSRSEMNVSTLELGDSALYLCASSSLGTGNTEAFFGQGTRLTVV.

The chain combines TRBV11-2 with TRBJ1-1; D is perhaps TRBD1 (5 bases). Per germline, CDR1 SGHAT and CDR2 FQNNGV. V lost 5 bases to trimming and J lost 5 bases, with 15 bases between them. This CDR3 comprises 14 residues. DNA of the CDR3: TGTGCCAGCAGCACGGGACGGCGGGATACTGAAGCTTTCTTT. Its translation: CASSTGRRDTEAFF.

This chain joins TRBV11-2 and TRBJ2-5, with D possibly TRBD2 on 6 matching bases. The germline gives CDR1 SGHAT, CDR2 FQNNGV. The V end lost 5 bases, the J end lost 5 bases, and 18 bases lay between the germline ends. The length of the CDR3 is 15 residues. CDR3 bases: TGTGCCAGCAGCCGGCCCGACACGAGCGGGGAGACCCAGTACTTC. Its protein is CASSRPDTSGETQYF.

The rearrangement uses TRBV7-9 and TRBJ2-5, with 7 bases aligning to TRBD1. The CDR3 consists of 15 residues. With 5 bases clipped from V and 5 bases from J, the junction kept 11 bases outside the gene matches. Per germline, CDR1 SEHNR and CDR2 FQNEAQ (reference sequence). As DNA, the CDR3 is TGTGCCAGCAGCCCTCGGGACAGCCGGACCGAGACCCAGTACTTC. Its translation is CASSPRDSRTETQYF.

CDR3 nucleotides: TGTGCCAGCAGCTTTCGACGGGGGGGCCAAGAGACCCAGTACTTC. Its translation: CASSFRRGGQETQYF. The V and J genes are TRBV5-8 and TRBJ2-5; 8 nucleotides align to TRBD2. The ends lost 2 bases at V and 1 base at J; junction bases unmatched: 4. CDR1 is SGHTS and CDR2 is YDEGEE in the germline V gene. This CDR3 is built from 15 residues.

The chain carries TRBV7-9 and TRBJ2-5, with TRBD1 identical over 7 bases. V trimming: 7 bases; J trimming: 3 bases; junction bases outside the gene matches: 5. CDR1 and CDR2 (germline): SEHNR, FQNEAQ (reference sequence). There are 13 residues in the CDR3. The chain's CDR3 is CASNGDREETQYF. The CDR3 DNA follows: TGTGCCAGCAATGGAGACAGGGAAGAGACCCAGTACTTC. The full variable domain, completed using reference TRBV7-9 and TRBJ2-5, is DTGVSQNPRHKITKRGQNVTFRCDPISEHNRLYWYRQTLGQGPEFLTYFQNEAQLEKSRLLSDRFSAERPKGSFSTLEIQRTEQGDSAMYLCASNGDREETQYFGPGTRLLVL.

The chain uses TRBV18 and TRBJ2-2, with D possibly matching TRBD2 (5 bases). Trimming pared 3 bases from V and 4 bases from J, leaving 9 bases between. The CDR3 runs 14 residues. The germline V gene encodes CDR1 KGHSH and CDR2 LQKENI. This CDR3 is CASSPRVVTGELFF. The DNA of the CDR3 is TGTGCCAGCTCACCGAGGGTAGTCACCGGGGAGCTGTTTTTT. Together with reference TRBV18 and TRBJ2-2, the CDR3 gives the full variable domain: NAGVMQNPRHLVRRRGQEARLRCSPMKGHSHVYWYRQLPEEGLKFMVYLQKENIIDESGMPKERFSAEFPKEGPSILRIQQVVRGDSAAYFCASSPRVVTGELFFGEGSRLTVL.

V gene TRBV5-1 combines with J gene TRBJ1-4, with no clear D. V lost 4 bases and J lost 5, with 6 bases in between. CDR1 and CDR2 from the germline V gene are SGHRS and YFSETQ. This CDR3 is 12 amino acids long. CDR3: CASSEGNEKLFF. DNA of the CDR3: TGCGCCAGCAGCGAAGGAAATGAAAAACTGTTTTTT.

The chain joins TRBV10-3 to TRBJ2-7; D remains unclear. The CDR3 contains 14 residues. The germline V and J ends were trimmed by 0 bases and 7 bases, with 13 bases remaining between them. Germline CDR1 and CDR2: ENHRY and SYGVKD. The CDR3: CAISESGSPGEQYF. CDR3 bases: TGTGCCATCAGTGAGTCGGGATCTCCCGGGGAGCAGTACTTC.

The chain carries TRBV5-6 and TRBJ2-3; maybe TRBD1 (6 bases). The CDR3 has 14 residues. Germline V lookup: CDR1 SGHDT, CDR2 YYEEEE. Trimming cost V 1 base and J 0 bases, with 6 bases left between them. The CDR3 DNA is TGTGCCAGCAGCTTGACAGGGAGCACAGATACGCAGTATTTT. It codes for CASSLTGSTDTQYF.

The genes are TRBV7-2 and TRBJ2-7, with 10 bases aligning to TRBD2. The CDR3 is 19 residues long. In germline, CDR1 is SGHTA, CDR2 FQGNSA. Germline trimming cut 0 bases from V and 1 base from J; bases unmatched to any gene: 12. This CDR3 reads CASSLAGSGRPTLSYEQYF. CDR3 nucleotide sequence: TGTGCCAGCAGCTTAGCGGGTAGCGGGAGGCCCACTCTTTCCTACGAGCAGTACTTC.